The entry that follows covers one T cell receptor (beta chain) sequence. Its antigen target is currently unknown. Base qualities are missing; no much larger clone stands one base away. The instrument was an Illumina HiSeq 1500. Through fastp at Q25 and MiXCR, TCRdb rebuilt clones from the public reads, retaining in-frame beta chains. Each CDR3 protein gets just one entry, which takes the most common genes and DNA from the rows behind it. For this sample there are 650,000 to 900,000 distinct CDR3 sequences; approximately 29% appear just once. The ten largest clones represent 9.5% to 15% of the sample. The treatment or condition label of this sample denotes: in vitro stimulation with specific CMV peptide epitopes to enrich CMV-specific T cells. These data are taken from a study of T cell repertoires in cytomegalovirus infection (dated by TCRdb to the late 2010s). With regard to the full study: Peptide stimulations targeted recently identified HLA-C-restricted CMV epitopes, whose presentation resists viral immunomodulation, together with well-studied HLA-B-restricted epitopes. Because public TCR beta signatures pointed to carriage of CMV infection together with the matching HLA type, the HLA type of each donor mattered for the analysis. Broader findings and caveats from the paper: The ex vivo response was dominated by HLA-C-restricted CMV-specific TCR beta clonotypes, which also provided the single most frequent clonotype in two of eight donors. In both this cohort and an independent roughly 350-donor cohort, the cumulative frequency of public TCR beta family members distinguished carriers of CMV infection plus the relevant HLA type.

The source of this sequence is a human donor in good health (CMV status not recorded). Some clones in this sample may be carry-over from other donors' samples. Sequences were derived from cultured CD8+ T cells from PBMCs, sampled from culture after CMV antigen stimulation.

The CDR3 protein: CASSYNEFGGYTF. The DNA sequence follows: TGTGCCAGCAGTTACAATGAATTTGGCGGCTACACCTTC. Here the chain combines TRBV6-4 and TRBJ1-2; the D gene cannot be named for sure. The germline V gene yields MRHNA for CDR1 and SNTAGT for CDR2. The germline ends are 15 bases apart after V is trimmed by 5 bases and J by 8 bases. The CDR3 covers 13 residues, taking in both the cysteine and the phenylalanine. Only the CDR3 DNA stays, 39 bases, in frame from base 1.